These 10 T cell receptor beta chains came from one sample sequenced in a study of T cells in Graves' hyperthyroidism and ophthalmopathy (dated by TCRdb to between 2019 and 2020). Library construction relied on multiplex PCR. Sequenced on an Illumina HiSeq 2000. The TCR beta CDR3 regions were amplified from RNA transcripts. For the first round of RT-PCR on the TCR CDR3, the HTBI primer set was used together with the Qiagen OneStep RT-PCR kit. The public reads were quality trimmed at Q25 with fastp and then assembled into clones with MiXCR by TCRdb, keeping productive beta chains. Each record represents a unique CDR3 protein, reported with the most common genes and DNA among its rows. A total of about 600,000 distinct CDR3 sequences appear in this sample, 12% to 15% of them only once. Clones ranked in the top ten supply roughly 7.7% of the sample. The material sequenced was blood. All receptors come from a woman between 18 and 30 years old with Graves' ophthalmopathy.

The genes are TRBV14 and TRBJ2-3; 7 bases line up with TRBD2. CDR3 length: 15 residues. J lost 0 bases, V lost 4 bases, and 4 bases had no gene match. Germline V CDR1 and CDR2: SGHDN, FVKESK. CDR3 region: CASSPRLASTDTQYF. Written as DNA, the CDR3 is TGTGCCAGCAGCCCACGACTAGCAAGCACAGATACGCAGTATTTT. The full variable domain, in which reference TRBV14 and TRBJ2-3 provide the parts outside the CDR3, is EAGVTQFPSHSVIEKGQTVTLRCDPISGHDNLYWYRRVMGKEIKFLLHFVKESKQDESGMPNNRFLAERTGGTYSTLKVQPAELEDSGVYFCASSPRLASTDTQYFGPGTRLTVL.

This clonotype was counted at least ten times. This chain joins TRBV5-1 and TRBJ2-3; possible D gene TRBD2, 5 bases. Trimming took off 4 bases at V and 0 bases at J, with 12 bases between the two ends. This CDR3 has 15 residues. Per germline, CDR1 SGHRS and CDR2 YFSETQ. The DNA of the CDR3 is TGCGCCAGCAGCCGTTTTCCGGGGAGCACAGATACGCAGTATTTT. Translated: CASSRFPGSTDTQYF. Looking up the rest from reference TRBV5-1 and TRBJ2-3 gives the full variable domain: KAGVTQTPRYLIKTRGQQVTLSCSPISGHRSVSWYQQTPGQGLQFLFEYFSETQRNKGNFPGRFSGRQFSNSRSEMNVSTLELGDSALYLCASSRFPGSTDTQYFGPGTRLTVL.

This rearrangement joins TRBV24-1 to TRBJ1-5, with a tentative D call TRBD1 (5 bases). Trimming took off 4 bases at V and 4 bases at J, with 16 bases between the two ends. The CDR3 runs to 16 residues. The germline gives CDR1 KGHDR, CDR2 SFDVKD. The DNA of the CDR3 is TGTGCCACCAGTGACAAACTGGGGGGTTTAAATCAGCCCCAGCATTTT. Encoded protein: CATSDKLGGLNQPQHF.

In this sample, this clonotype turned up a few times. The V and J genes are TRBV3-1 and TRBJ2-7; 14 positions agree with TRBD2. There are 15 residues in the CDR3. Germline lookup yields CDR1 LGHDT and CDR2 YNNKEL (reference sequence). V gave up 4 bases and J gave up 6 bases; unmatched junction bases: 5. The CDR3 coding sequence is TGTGCCAGCAGCCCTTCGGGACTAGCGGGAGTCGAGCAGTACTTC. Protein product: CASSPSGLAGVEQYF.

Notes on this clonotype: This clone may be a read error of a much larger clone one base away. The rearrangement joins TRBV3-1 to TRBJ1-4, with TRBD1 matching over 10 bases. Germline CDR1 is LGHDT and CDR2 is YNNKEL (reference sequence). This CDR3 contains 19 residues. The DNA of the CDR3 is TGTGGCAGCAGCCAAGGGTGGGGACAGGGGACTCCAACTAATGAAAAACTGTTTTTT. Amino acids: CGSSQGWGQGTPTNEKLFF.

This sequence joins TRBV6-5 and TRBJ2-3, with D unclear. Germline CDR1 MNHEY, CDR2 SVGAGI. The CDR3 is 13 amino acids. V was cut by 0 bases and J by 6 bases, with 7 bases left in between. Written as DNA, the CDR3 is TGTGCCAGCAGTTACTCGATGGGGGATACGCAGTATTTT. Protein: CASSYSMGDTQYF.

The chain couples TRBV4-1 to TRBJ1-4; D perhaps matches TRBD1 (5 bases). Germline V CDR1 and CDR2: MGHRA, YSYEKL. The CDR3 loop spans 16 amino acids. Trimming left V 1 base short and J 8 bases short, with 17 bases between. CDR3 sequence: CASSQGAGDRREKLFF. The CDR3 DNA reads TGCGCCAGCAGCCAAGGGGCGGGGGATCGGAGGGAAAAACTGTTTTTT.

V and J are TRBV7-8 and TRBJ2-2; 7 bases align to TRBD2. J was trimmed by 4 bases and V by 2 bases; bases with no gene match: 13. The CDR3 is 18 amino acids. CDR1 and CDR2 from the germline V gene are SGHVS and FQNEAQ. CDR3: CASSLIGRGGVRTGELFF. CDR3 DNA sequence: TGTGCCAGCAGCTTAATCGGCCGTGGGGGGGTGCGCACCGGGGAGCTGTTTTTT.

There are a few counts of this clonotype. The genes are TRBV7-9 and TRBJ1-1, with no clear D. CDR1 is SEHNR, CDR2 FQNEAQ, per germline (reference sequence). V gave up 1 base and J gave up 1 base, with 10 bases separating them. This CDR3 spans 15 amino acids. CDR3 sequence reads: CASSLVAAGNTEAFF. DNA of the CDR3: TGTGCCAGCAGCTTAGTAGCGGCCGGGAACACTGAAGCTTTCTTT.

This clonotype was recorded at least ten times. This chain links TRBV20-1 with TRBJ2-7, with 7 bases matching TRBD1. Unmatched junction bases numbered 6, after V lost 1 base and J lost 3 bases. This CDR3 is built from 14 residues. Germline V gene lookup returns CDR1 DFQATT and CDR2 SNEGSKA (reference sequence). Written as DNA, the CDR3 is TGCAGTGCTAGAGGTCGGGACAGAATCTACGAGCAGTACTTC. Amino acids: CSARGRDRIYEQYF.